This T cell receptor beta chain was captured in a study of T cell responses to AZD1222 COVID-19 vaccine. Broader study findings: Vaccine-associated CD4 TCRs spanned spike, dominant at 160-218 and 743-854.

Sequencing used immunoSEQ multiplex PCR; TCRdb keeps in-frame clones, though not all of them. This sample has roughly 140,000 clones, with just over 90% found just once. Note on this clone: As yet, its antigen is unknown.

This TCR was recovered from an adult in good health. The sample here was peripheral blood, taken on day 0 of AZD1222 vaccination.

In nucleotides, the CDR3 is TGCGCCAGCAGCCAAGGACTGCACAGGGGTCAGCCCCAGCATTTT. Translating gives CASSQGLHRGQPQHF. The V gene is TRBV4-1, the J gene TRBJ1-5, with 7 bases that match TRBD1. The CDR3 has 15 amino acids. CDR1 and CDR2 (germline): MGHRA, YSYEKL. The V gene end was trimmed by 1 base and the J gene end by 6 bases; junction bases not matched to a gene: 6.